This TCR beta chain was identified during a study of cytomegalovirus exposure and HLA in healthy donors. Study-wide findings and caveats: Immune exposure data for these donors was limited to CMV serostatus.

There are many counts of this clone. Its antigen is as yet unknown. All the people who gave samples were healthy bone marrow donors. V was cut by 2 bases and J by 2 bases, with 16 bases left in between. This CDR3 has 16 amino acids. The V gene's germline CDR1 is MNHEY and CDR2 SVGAGI. PCR used 60 Vbeta primers and 13 Jbeta primers. Some clones are missing from TCRdb's copy, which holds only in-frame ones; the method was immunoSEQ multiplex PCR. The sample holds approximately 140,000 clones; around 83% are singletons and the top ten take roughly 1.2%. J is TRBJ2-7 and V is TRBV6-5; possible D gene TRBD1, 5 bases. Sequenced material: PBMCs. The source of this sequence is a girl aged 2-10 years in good health and CMV-seronegative. The chain's CDR3 is CASSYTQAQGTYEQYF. The DNA of the CDR3 is TGTGCCAGCAGTTACACCCAGGCCCAGGGAACCTACGAGCAGTACTTC.